A single T cell receptor (beta chain) is shown here with its context. This clonotype was detected only a few times. Its antigen is still unknown. Base qualities were left out, and no much larger clone turns up one base away. This sample was taken from a study of CD8 T cells in ankylosing spondylitis (dated by TCRdb to about 2017). Turning to the overall study: T cell receptor beta repertoires were profiled in healthy donors and ankylosing spondylitis patients so that disease-linked TCR variants could be found. Peripheral blood was sampled, and synovial fluid was also collected from ankylosing spondylitis patients. The full study cohort comprised roughly 24 ankylosing spondylitis patients and about a hundred healthy donors.

Points the paper makes about the study in general: Blood from ankylosing spondylitis patients appeared to be characterized by a TCR beta motif made up of several highly homologous amino acid variants. In peripheral blood, the disease-linked clones were found at relatively low frequencies and had a CD8+ phenotype. Significant enrichment of the disease-linked clones was reported in matched synovial fluid samples from ankylosing spondylitis patients. Some motif variants were previously reported in synovial fluid and blood of reactive arthritis patients, suggesting common disease-initiation mechanisms.

CDR1 and CDR2 were assigned from the germline V gene (reference sequence) as DFQATT and SNEGSKA. Its CDR3 holds 12 amino acids, cysteine through phenylalanine. The only DNA kept is the CDR3, 36 bases in frame from the first base. V loses 6 bases of germline sequence and J loses 6 bases, and the interval between the two ends is 9 bases. Synovial fluid samples were matched to blood samples from the same ankylosing spondylitis patients. TCRdb records Illumina HiSeq 2500 as the sequencer. TCR beta libraries were prepared by quantitative 5'-RACE with molecular barcodes. The original pipeline was this. Disease-linked TCR variants were identified with a new computational method built on a probabilistic model of VDJ rearrangement. Clones were called with MiXCR by TCRdb after fastp trimmed the public reads at Q25, and only in-frame beta chains were retained. Each CDR3 protein appears once, grouped with its most common genes and DNA. V and J calls and clone size were set by TCRdb, not the authors. The sample records roughly 150,000 distinct CDR3 sequences, 25% to 35% of which are singletons. The top ten clonotypes cover 6% of the sample.

The sequence links TRBV20-1 to TRBJ1-6; TRBD1 is perhaps the D gene, given 6 matching bases. Material for sequencing was synovial fluid, either unsorted or a sorted T cell fraction (not recorded which). The TCR originated in a male donor with ankylosing spondylitis. The base sequence is TGCAGTGCAACGGACAGTAATTCACCCCTCCACTTT. It encodes CSATDSNSPLHF.